Included here is one TCR beta chain sequence, with context. The antigen is unknown. UMIs incorporating a 6-nucleotide sample barcode were appended by means of template switching. TCRdb re-called the 5' RACE reads and shows each CDR3 protein once, DNA omitted. The data show 110,000 to 150,000 distinct CDR3 sequences, and the top ten clones hold 1.2%. This sample stems from a study of monozygotic twins with inflammatory bowel disease. Germline V gene sequence: CDR1 SGDLS, CDR2 YYNGEE. The CDR3 length is 15 residues. Study findings and constraints: Immunosuppressive treatment differences may have increased patient repertoire variability. The sharing of clonotypes with others was lower in IBD patients than in healthy twins, especially with disease activity. IBD patients displayed reduced TCRbeta diversity (inverse Simpson) when set against healthy co-twins.

The genes are TRBV9 and TRBJ2-1; TCRdb names TRBD1, which stays unverified in the absence of DNA. The TCR was taken from a human donor with ulcerative colitis or Crohn's disease, or a healthy co-twin of an affected twin (not recorded which). The sample comprised blood. This CDR3 is CASSVGGGHYNEQFF.